One and the same sample provided the 30 T cell receptor beta chains below, sequenced in a study of T and B cells in COVID-19 patients. TRB rearrangements were amplified by multiplex PCR with BIOMED2 TRB-A/B primers. Each CDR3 protein is one row after TCRdb ran MiXCR on the multiplex PCR reads. The sample contains about 18,000 distinct CDR3 sequences, 35% to 40% of which appear only once. Each TRB amplification used roughly 220-550 ng of genomic DNA from blood. Sample: blood. The source of these receptors is a human donor with active COVID-19.

This clonotype was observed a few times. One junction end does not reproduce the germline sequence, and a read error may be involved. The rearrangement uses TRBV7-6 and TRBJ2-7; possibly TRBD2 for D (5 bases). This CDR3 comprises 14 residues. CDR1 and CDR2 (germline): SGHVS, FNYEAQ. The CDR3 protein is CVSSQQEAYYEQYF. As DNA, the CDR3 is TGTGTCAGCAGCCAGCAGGAGGCCTACTACGAGCAGTACTTC.

The sample holds a few counts of this clonotype. This sequence joins TRBV19 and TRBJ1-1; TRBD1 is a possible D gene (5 bases). Germline V gene data show CDR1 as LNHDA and CDR2 as SQIVND (reference sequence). V lost 8 bases and J 4 bases, leaving 20 bases between the germline ends. The CDR3 sequence is 15 residues long. CDR3 loop: CASRKRQGTGTEAFF. The CDR3 coding sequence is TGTGCCAGTCGGAAGCGGCAGGGAACGGGCACTGAAGCTTTCTTT.

J is TRBJ2-3 and V is TRBV19; 13 nucleotides match TRBD2. V shed 6 bases, J shed 4 bases, and the junction held 19 bases outside the gene matches. CDR3 length: 20 residues. Germline CDR1 is LNHDA and CDR2 is SQIVND (reference sequence). The CDR3 bases are TGTGCCAGTAGAGACCCGGGACTAGCGGGACAGGGGGGGCCTTCAGATACGCAGTATTTT. The encoded protein is CASRDPGLAGQGGPSDTQYF.

The chain carries TRBV27 and TRBJ1-2, with a tentative D call TRBD1 (5 bases). This CDR3 has 13 residues. Trimming cost V 2 bases and J 4 bases, with 8 bases left between them. Germline V gives CDR1 MNHEY, CDR2 SMNVEV (reference sequence). The CDR3 loop is CASSLKGTYGYTF. CDR3 DNA: TGTGCCAGCAGTTTAAAAGGGACCTATGGCTACACCTTC.

There are a few counts of this clonotype. V usage is TRBV19 and J usage is TRBJ1-5, with TRBD1 matching over 9 bases. The CDR3 covers 16 residues. The ends lost 3 bases at V and 4 bases at J; junction bases unmatched: 7. In germline, CDR1 is LNHDA, CDR2 SQIVND (reference sequence). This CDR3 is CASSILGQGSNQPQHF. CDR3 nucleotides: TGTGCCAGTAGTATTCTGGGACAGGGTTCGAATCAGCCCCAGCATTTT. The full variable domain, in which reference TRBV19 and TRBJ1-5 provide the parts outside the CDR3, is DGGITQSPKYLFRKEGQNVTLSCEQNLNHDAMYWYRQDPGQGLRLIYYSQIVNDFQKGDIAEGYSVSREKKESFPLTVTSAQKNPTAFYLCASSILGQGSNQPQHFGDGTRLSIL.

This clonotype was counted many times. This chain uses TRBV19 with TRBJ2-5, with TRBD2 as a possible D gene (6 bases). This CDR3 has 16 residues. Germline V gene sequence: CDR1 LNHDA, CDR2 SQIVND (reference sequence). Trimming pared 2 bases from V and 5 bases from J, leaving 18 bases between. The CDR3 coding sequence is TGTGCCAGTAGTATATTAGGAGGGTTAATCACGGAGACCCAGTACTTC. This encodes CASSILGGLITETQYF.

This clonotype was seen many times. The chain links TRBV19 to TRBJ1-2; 9 positions agree with TRBD1. Trimming cost V 9 bases and J 5 bases; bases outside gene matches: 7. CDR3 length: 13 amino acids. Germline loops: CDR1 LNHDA, CDR2 SQIVND (reference sequence). The CDR3 region has the DNA TGTGCCAGCCATCGGGACAGGGATTATGGCTACACCTTC. The encoded protein is CASHRDRDYGYTF.

This clonotype is categorized as medium-sized. This chain uses TRBV19 with TRBJ2-3, with 12 bases aligning to TRBD2. Unmatched junction bases numbered 3, after V lost 5 bases and J lost 9 bases. Germline V gene sequence: CDR1 LNHDA, CDR2 SQIVND (reference sequence). CDR3 length: 13 amino acids. In DNA form, the CDR3 reads TGTGCCAGTAGTCGGCTAGCGGGGGGGACGCAGTATTTT. It yields the protein CASSRLAGGTQYF.

This clonotype has a handful of counts. V usage is TRBV12-3 or TRBV12-4 and J usage is TRBJ2-7; possibly TRBD1 for D (6 bases). V shed 5 bases and J shed 4 bases, with 6 bases lying between them. The CDR3 has 11 residues. CDR3 DNA sequence: TGTGCCAGCAGTGACAGGTACGAGCAGTACTTC. Translated: CASSDRYEQYF.

The V call is TRBV6-4, the J call TRBJ1-3; D gene unclear. In germline, CDR1 is MRHNA, CDR2 SNTAGT. The CDR3 totals 16 residues. Trimming left V 2 bases short and J 0 bases short, with 11 bases between. CDR3 in DNA: TGTGCCAGCAGTGACGGGCAGACAAGCTCTGGAAACACCATATATTTT. This sequence encodes CASSDGQTSSGNTIYF.

This clonotype counts as medium-sized (0.01 to 0.1%). The chain has TRBV19 and TRBJ2-2; 10 nucleotides align to TRBD2. The CDR3 loop spans 16 amino acids. The V and J ends lost 4 bases and 6 bases, in that order; junction bases with no gene match: 8. Germline loops: CDR1 LNHDA, CDR2 SQIVND (reference sequence). CDR3 bases: TGTGCCAGTAGTACAACTAGCGGGGTTAGATCCGGGGAGCTGTTTTTT. This encodes CASSTTSGVRSGELFF.

The CDR3 region is CASSEAVSTPDLVYVQYV. The CDR3 region has the DNA TGTGCCAGCAGTGAAGCAGTATCAACCCCAGATTTGGTCTACGTGCAGTACGTC. The V gene is TRBV6-1, the J gene TRBJ2-7, with D unresolved. This CDR3 has 18 residues. CDR1 and CDR2 from the germline V gene are MNHNS and SASEGT.

This clonotype was picked up one time. This rearrangement joins TRBV29-1 to TRBJ2-1; maybe TRBD2 (7 bases). The CDR3 contains 13 residues. V shed 7 bases and J shed 6 bases, with 16 bases lying between them. Germline CDR1 SQVTM, CDR2 ANQGSEA. The CDR3 bases are TGCAGCGCTGGGGGGGGGGCCAGCAATGAGCAGTTCTTC. It specifies CSAGGGASNEQFF.

DNA for the CDR3: TGTGCCATCAGTGCAGGGTCTTTGAACACTGAAGCTTTCTTT. This gives the protein CAISAGSLNTEAFF. This chain links TRBV10-3 with TRBJ1-1; tentative D call: TRBD1 (5 bases). Germline V gene lookup returns CDR1 ENHRY and CDR2 SYGVKD. V was trimmed by 4 bases and J by 0 bases, leaving 9 bases between them. This CDR3 contains 14 residues.

The chain is built from TRBV5-6 and TRBJ2-7, with 9 bases aligning to TRBD1. V lost 4 bases, J lost 5 bases, and 4 bases stayed unmatched. This CDR3 spans 13 amino acids. Germline CDR1 SGHDT, CDR2 YYEEEE. The CDR3 region has the DNA TGTGCCAGCAGCCTAACAGGGGGCAACGAGCAGTACGTC. Translation: CASSLTGGNEQYV.

The chain carries TRBV5-1 and TRBJ2-3; 10 nucleotides agree with TRBD2. The trim removed 0 bases at V and 1 base at J, leaving 5 bases unmatched. CDR1 and CDR2 (germline): SGHRS, YFSETQ. The length of the CDR3 is 17 residues. The CDR3 DNA is TGCGCCAGCAGCTTGGTAACTAGCGGGGAGGGCACAGATACGCAGTATTTT. Its protein is CASSLVTSGEGTDTQYF.

The chain joins TRBV20-1 to TRBJ2-3; D may be TRBD2 (6 bases). Trimming took off 3 bases at V and 1 base at J, with 14 bases between the two ends. Germline V CDR1 and CDR2: DFQATT, SNEGSKA (reference sequence). The CDR3 extends over 15 amino acids. In DNA, the CDR3 is TGCAGTGCTAGTTATGGGGGGTACGGCACAGATACGCAGTATTTT. Residues: CSASYGGYGTDTQYF.

By frequency in the sample, this clonotype is medium-sized (0.01 to 0.1%). The chain employs TRBV19 and TRBJ1-2, with a weak D call TRBD1 (6 bases). The CDR3 length is 15 residues. Germline CDR1 and CDR2: LNHDA and SQIVND (reference sequence). V gave up 9 bases and J gave up 6 bases, with 23 bases separating them. The CDR3 here is CASRSGGGGNDGYTF. The CDR3, as DNA: TGTGCCAGCCGATCCGGAGGGGGTGGAAATGATGGCTACACCTTC.

Sample share makes this clonotype medium-sized. The chain recombines TRBV29-1 with TRBJ2-7, with no clear D. Per germline, CDR1 SQVTM and CDR2 ANQGSEA. The CDR3 is 13 amino acids. V was trimmed by 5 bases and J by 5 bases, leaving 16 bases between them. CDR3: CSVRPRRTHEQYF. For the CDR3, the DNA is TGCAGCGTTCGGCCCCGCAGGACCCACGAGCAGTACTTC.

This clonotype has more than one count but fewer than ten. The junction departs from germline at one end; a sequencing error may be responsible. The rearrangement uses TRBV6-5 and TRBJ1-6; 9 nucleotides match TRBD1. This CDR3 contains 15 residues. Germline V gene lookup returns CDR1 MNHEY and CDR2 SVGAGI. CDR3: CASSNSQGANSPLHF. CDR3 nucleotide sequence: TGTGCCAGCAGTAACTCACAGGGGGCTAATTCACCCCTCCACTTT.

By frequency in the sample, this clonotype is medium-sized (0.01 to 0.1%). V gene TRBV29-1 combines with J gene TRBJ1-1; unclear D gene. V gave up 7 bases and J gave up 5 bases, with 14 bases separating them. CDR1 SQVTM and CDR2 ANQGSEA come from the germline V gene. This CDR3 is built from 12 residues. Here the CDR3 reads CSAVIEGTEAFF. The CDR3 coding sequence is TGCAGCGCCGTTATCGAAGGGACTGAAGCTTTCTTT.

The V and J genes are TRBV5-6 and TRBJ2-3, with a tentative D call TRBD1 (5 bases). The CDR3 is made up of 16 amino acids. Trimming removed 4 bases from V and 1 base from J, with 16 bases in between. Germline V gives CDR1 SGHDT, CDR2 YYEEEE. CDR3 sequence (DNA): TGTGCCAGCAGCAGGCCCCCAGGGCGCGGCACAGATACGCAGTATTTT. It specifies CASSRPPGRGTDTQYF.

This rearrangement joins TRBV7-9 to TRBJ1-3; no reliable D call. V was clipped by 5 bases and J by 4 bases, with 12 bases between them. CDR3 length equals 14 residues. Germline CDR1 SEHNR, CDR2 FQNEAQ (reference sequence). CDR3 amino acids: CASSPSVFGNTIYF. The CDR3 coding sequence is TGTGCCAGCAGCCCTAGTGTTTTCGGAAACACCATATATTTT.

This sequence joins TRBV11-1 and TRBJ2-1; no reliable D call. The length of the CDR3 is 12 residues. The V and J ends lost 2 bases and 3 bases respectively, with 2 bases between them. Germline V gene sequence: CDR1 SGHAT, CDR2 FQDESV (reference sequence). CDR3 region: CASSLSYNEQFF. The CDR3 bases are TGTGCCAGCAGCTTAAGCTACAATGAGCAGTTCTTC.

This clonotype was detected many times. The chain combines TRBV29-1 with TRBJ1-1; the match to TRBD1 covers 9 bases. Germline V gene lookup returns CDR1 SQVTM and CDR2 ANQGSEA. V was pared by 0 bases and J by 6 bases, with 5 bases of the junction left unmatched. The CDR3 covers 14 residues. CDR3 in amino acids: CSVEEPRTGAEAFF. The CDR3 region has the DNA TGCAGCGTTGAAGAACCTCGGACAGGGGCTGAAGCTTTCTTT. Using reference TRBV29-1 and TRBJ1-1 for the parts outside the CDR3, the full variable domain is SAVISQKPSRDICQRGTSLTIQCQVDSQVTMMFWYRQQPGQSLTLIATANQGSEATYESGFVIDKFPISRPNLTFSTLTVSNMSPEDSSIYLCSVEEPRTGAEAFFGQGTRLTVV.

This clonotype came up a few times. The V and J genes are TRBV13 and TRBJ2-7, with 10 bases fitting TRBD2. The CDR3 contains 14 residues. Germline CDR1 is PRHDT and CDR2 is FYEKMQ (reference sequence). Trimming cost V 6 bases and J 6 bases; bases outside gene matches: 8. The CDR3 reads CASRRAGGLVEQYF. The CDR3 coding sequence is TGTGCCAGCAGGCGAGCGGGGGGGCTCGTCGAGCAGTACTTC.

This clonotype rates as medium-sized. The J gene is TRBJ2-7, the V gene TRBV29-1, with D perhaps TRBD1 (6 bases). Germline loops: CDR1 SQVTM, CDR2 ANQGSEA. The CDR3 is 12 amino acids. The germline V and J ends were trimmed by 4 bases and 2 bases, with 9 bases remaining between them. For the CDR3, the DNA is TGCAGCGTTGGGGCAGGGGCCTACGAGCAGTACTTC. Encoded protein: CSVGAGAYEQYF.

The J gene is TRBJ2-1, the V gene TRBV24-1; 9 bases agree with TRBD2. Germline assignment: CDR1 KGHDR and CDR2 SFDVKD. The CDR3 covers 16 residues. V lost 6 bases and J lost 5; bases outside the gene matches: 10. The CDR3 protein is CATSKGAGGLHNEQFF. The CDR3 nucleotides read TGTGCCACCAGTAAGGGTGCGGGGGGGCTTCACAATGAGCAGTTCTTC.

This chain uses TRBV7-9 with TRBJ2-4; no definite D call. Trimming stripped 3 bases from V and 10 bases from J, with 7 bases between. Germline CDR1 is SEHNR and CDR2 is FQNEAQ (reference sequence). The CDR3 extends over 11 amino acids. CDR3 sequence: CASSFGEIQYF. DNA of the CDR3: TGTGCCAGCAGCTTTGGGGAAATTCAGTACTTC.

This clonotype has a handful of counts. An end of the junction differs from the germline gene, which may be a read error. The chain combines TRBV6-5 with TRBJ1-5; D gene ambiguous. CDR1 is MNHEY and CDR2 is SVGAGI in the germline V gene. CDR3 size: 15 residues. The CDR3, as DNA: TGTGCCAGCAGCCTCAGTGCAGCTAGCAATCAGGCCCAGCATTTT. Amino acids: CASSLSAASNQAQHF.